The 11 T cell receptor beta chains below come from one sample, sequenced in a study of T cell repertoires in cytomegalovirus infection. One entry per CDR3 protein, called by TCRdb with MiXCR from the reads. The sample includes 400,000 to 550,000 distinct CDR3 sequences, around 11% of them seen just once. The sequenced sample consisted of PBMCs. Receptor source: a human donor in good health (CMV status not recorded). Some clones in this sample may be carry-over from other donors' samples.

This clonotype turned up a few times. This rearrangement joins TRBV20-1 to TRBJ2-1; D gene uncertain. Trimming left V 0 bases short and J 0 bases short, with 9 bases between. The CDR3 extends over 15 amino acids. The germline gives CDR1 DFQATT, CDR2 SNEGSKA (reference sequence). The CDR3 loop is CSARDNRGSYNEQFF. The CDR3 nucleotides are TGCAGTGCTAGAGATAACCGTGGCTCCTACAATGAGCAGTTCTTC.

This clonotype was recorded many times. This sequence joins TRBV19 and TRBJ2-2, with 8 nucleotides matching TRBD2. There are 15 residues in the CDR3. The J segment lost 5 bases and the V segment lost 6 bases, leaving 8 bases of the junction unmatched. The V gene's germline CDR1 is LNHDA and CDR2 SQIVND (reference sequence). The CDR3 DNA follows: TGTGCCAGTAGCATACGGACTAGCAAGACCGGGGAGCTGTTTTTT. Translating it yields CASSIRTSKTGELFF.

The chain joins TRBV5-6 to TRBJ1-1; the D is unclear. CDR1 SGHDT and CDR2 YYEEEE come from the germline V gene. V lost 0 bases and J lost 0, with 12 bases in between. The CDR3 is 16 residues long. The CDR3 here is CASSLVSAVMNTEAFF. The CDR3 DNA reads as TGTGCCAGCAGCTTGGTTTCGGCAGTCATGAACACTGAAGCTTTCTTT. Combining the CDR3 with reference TRBV5-6 and TRBJ1-1 gives the whole variable domain DAGVTQSPTHLIKTRGQQVTLRCSPKSGHDTVSWYQQALGQGPQFIFQYYEEEERQRGNFPDRFSGHQFPNYSSELNVNALLLGDSALYLCASSLVSAVMNTEAFFGQGTRLTVV.

A few counts support this clonotype. This chain links TRBV24-1 with TRBJ2-2; TRBD2 might be the D (6 bases). V lost 4 bases and J 1 base, leaving 12 bases between the germline ends. This CDR3 region has 16 residues. From germline, CDR1 is KGHDR and CDR2 SFDVKD. Here the CDR3 reads CATSDGTGKNTGELFF. The CDR3 region has the DNA TGTGCCACCAGTGACGGGACTGGGAAGAACACCGGGGAGCTGTTTTTT.

The genes are TRBV2 and TRBJ2-7; D is possibly TRBD2 (6 bases). This CDR3 comprises 12 residues. Trimming shortened V by 6 bases and J by 5 bases, and 11 bases separated the two germline ends. From germline, CDR1 is SNHLY and CDR2 FYNNEI. The CDR3 bases are TGTGCCAGCAGATGGGAGGCCAACGAGCAGTACTTC. Translation gives CASRWEANEQYF.

The chain is built from TRBV20-1 and TRBJ2-3; 15 nucleotides match TRBD2. CDR1 is DFQATT, CDR2 SNEGSKA, per germline (reference sequence). The length of the CDR3 is 20 residues. V dropped 2 bases and J dropped 4; count of bases not matched to a gene: 16. The CDR3 loop reads CSARLSGTSGGTTRADTQYF. The CDR3 bases are TGCAGTGCTAGACTATCCGGGACTAGCGGGGGGACTACCCGCGCAGATACGCAGTATTTT.

The gene calls are TRBV20-1 and TRBJ2-5, with 8 bases that match TRBD1. Germline values: CDR1 DFQATT, CDR2 SNEGSKA (reference sequence). Trimming at V came to 5 bases and at J to 6 bases, leaving 5 bases not matched to a gene. There are 12 residues in the CDR3. This CDR3 is CSAPGQAKTQYF. CDR3 coding DNA: TGCAGTGCTCCGGGACAGGCAAAGACCCAGTACTTC.

This clonotype was seen repeatedly, ten times or more. The gene calls are TRBV6-1 and TRBJ1-2, with D tentatively TRBD1 (5 bases). Trimming removed 1 base from V and 7 bases from J, with 10 bases in between. The germline V gene encodes CDR1 MNHNS and CDR2 SASEGT. The CDR3 is 13 amino acids. The CDR3 is CASSEEGWTGYTF. CDR3 sequence (DNA): TGTGCCAGCAGTGAAGAGGGGTGGACTGGCTACACCTTC.

This clonotype was detected ten times or more. The genes are TRBV28 and TRBJ2-7, with 7 positions matching TRBD2. J was trimmed by 0 bases and V by 6 bases; bases with no gene match: 8. Per the germline V gene, CDR1 is MDHEN and CDR2 is SYDVKM. The CDR3 has 15 residues. The CDR3 protein is CASRLLAHSSYEQYF. The CDR3 DNA sequence: TGTGCCAGCAGGCTACTAGCGCACAGCTCCTACGAGCAGTACTTC.

In its sample, this clonotype was seen many times. The chain carries TRBV29-1 and TRBJ2-3, with D possibly being TRBD1 (7 bases). Germline-derived CDR1 and CDR2 are SQVTM and ANQGSEA. Between the trimmed V and J ends, which lost 3 bases and 1 base, there was a span of 26 bases. The CDR3 runs to 19 residues. The chain's CDR3 is CSVDGLWRGPDMGTDTQYF. CDR3 DNA sequence: TGCAGCGTTGATGGCCTCTGGAGGGGGCCGGATATGGGCACAGATACGCAGTATTTT.

This clonotype was picked up many times. One end of the junction does not line up with germline, which may come from a read error. The chain is built from TRBV7-7 and TRBJ2-1; TRBD2 aligns across 11 bases. The germline V gene has CDR1 SSHAT and CDR2 FNYEAQ (reference sequence). The CDR3 is made up of 17 amino acids. The CDR3 region has the DNA TGTGCTAGCAGCCTTGGGACTAGCGGAGTACCCGACAATGAGCAGTTCTTC. This codes for CASSLGTSGVPDNEQFF.